These 13 T cell receptor beta chains were sequenced from one sample in a study of T cell responses to AZD1222 COVID-19 vaccine. Sequencing was performed with immunoSEQ multiplex PCR; in TCRdb, only in-frame clones are kept and a portion is missing. The table includes about 170,000 clones, 70% to 90% detected once. The material was peripheral blood, obtained 28 days after the second dose of the MenACWY control vaccine. The receptors were gathered from an adult who received the MenACWY meningococcal vaccine as a control.

The rearrangement links TRBV18 to TRBJ2-2; a weak D match, TRBD2 (5 bases). CDR1 is KGHSH, CDR2 LQKENI, per germline. The CDR3 length is 17 residues. Trimming took 0 bases from V and 3 from J, leaving 14 bases between them. CDR3 protein: CASSPPSSGKHTGELFF. CDR3 sequence (DNA): TGTGCCAGCTCACCACCATCGTCGGGAAAACACACCGGGGAGCTGTTTTTT.

This rearrangement joins TRBV7-3 to TRBJ2-7; D might be TRBD2 (5 bases). This CDR3 is built from 13 residues. Germline V gene lookup returns CDR1 SGHTA and CDR2 FQGTGA. V was pared by 2 bases and J by 7 bases, with 12 bases between. The CDR3 sequence: CASSLSRGREQYF. The CDR3 bases are TGTGCCAGCAGCTTATCTCGGGGTAGGGAGCAGTACTTC.

The V gene is TRBV10-3, the J gene TRBJ1-1, with unresolved D. Trimming cost V 10 bases and J 0 bases, with 15 bases left between them. Germline CDR1 and CDR2: ENHRY and SYGVKD. The CDR3 loop spans 14 amino acids. The CDR3 region is CATQTVLMNTEAFF. CDR3 nucleotides: TGTGCCACCCAGACTGTTCTCATGAACACTGAAGCTTTCTTT.

V gene TRBV15 combines with J gene TRBJ2-4, with 11 bases aligning to TRBD2. CDR1 is LNHNV and CDR2 is YYDKDF in the germline V gene (reference sequence). The CDR3 length is 17 residues. The junction had 2 bases not matched to a gene; V was cut back by 1 base and J by 0 bases. The CDR3 loop is CATSRGGLAVAKNIQYF. The CDR3 bases are TGTGCCACCAGCAGAGGGGGACTAGCGGTAGCCAAAAACATTCAGTACTTC.

The rearrangement uses TRBV2 and TRBJ1-2; the D gene is possibly TRBD1 (6 bases). CDR1 SNHLY and CDR2 FYNNEI come from the germline V gene. The CDR3 covers 14 residues. The V gene lost 7 bases and the J gene lost 4 bases, with 16 bases spanning the gap. CDR3 in amino acids: CASNRVGARYGYTF. In nucleotides, the CDR3 is TGTGCCAGCAACAGGGTAGGTGCGCGCTATGGCTACACCTTC.

V and J are TRBV11-2 and TRBJ1-5; D might be TRBD1 (5 bases). The V and J ends lost 5 bases and 7 bases respectively, with 18 bases between them. Germline lookup yields CDR1 SGHAT and CDR2 FQNNGV. The CDR3 is 15 residues long. The CDR3 region is CASSPGLGAGQPQHF. In nucleotides, the CDR3 is TGTGCCAGCAGCCCGGGACTTGGGGCCGGCCAGCCCCAGCATTTT.

The DNA for the CDR3 is TGCGCCAGCAGCCCCACAGGGACAGCAGCTAATCAGCCCCAGCATTTT. Translating it yields CASSPTGTAANQPQHF. The V gene is TRBV5-1, the J gene TRBJ1-5, with TRBD1 identical over 7 bases. V was pared by 4 bases and J by 4 bases, with 11 bases of the junction left unmatched. The CDR3 sequence is 16 residues long. Germline V gene lookup returns CDR1 SGHRS and CDR2 YFSETQ.

The chain employs TRBV15 and TRBJ2-5; D perhaps matches TRBD1 (6 bases). CDR3 length: 13 amino acids. Trimming took 6 bases from V and 4 from J, leaving 12 bases between them. From germline, CDR1 is LNHNV and CDR2 YYDKDF (reference sequence). CDR3 in DNA: TGTGCCACCAGTACCGACAGGAGAGAGACCCAGTACTTC. Translation: CATSTDRRETQYF.

The genes are TRBV2 and TRBJ2-1; D may be TRBD2 (5 bases). V lost 7 bases and J lost 9, with 13 bases in between. This CDR3 is 12 amino acids long. CDR1 is SNHLY, CDR2 FYNNEI, per germline. The DNA for the CDR3 is TGTGCCAGCAAAGCGGCCCGGGCTGAGCAGTTCTTC. This sequence encodes CASKAARAEQFF.

In this sample, this clone turned up a few times. The chain carries TRBV10-3 and TRBJ1-5; perhaps TRBD1 as D (6 bases). V dropped 0 bases and J dropped 7 bases, with 13 bases sitting between them. From germline, CDR1 is ENHRY and CDR2 SYGVKD. The CDR3 sequence is 15 residues long. For the CDR3, the DNA is TGTGCCATCAGTGAGTCGCCACAGGGCCCCCAGCCCCAGCATTTT. As protein: CAISESPQGPQPQHF.

CDR3 DNA: TGTGCCAGCAGCTTGGCCGACAATGAGCAGTTCTTC. Protein sequence: CASSLADNEQFF. The V and J genes are TRBV5-4 and TRBJ2-1; D unclear. The CDR3 has 12 amino acids. Germline CDR1 is SGHNT and CDR2 is YYREEE (reference sequence). Deletions cut 0 bases from V and 5 bases from J, with 3 bases between.

This chain joins TRBV2 and TRBJ2-7; 8 nucleotides align to TRBD1. V dropped 1 base and J dropped 6; count of bases not matched to a gene: 2. CDR3 size: 13 residues. From germline, CDR1 is SNHLY and CDR2 FYNNEI. The chain's CDR3 is CASSEGRGLEQYF. The DNA for the CDR3 is TGTGCCAGCAGTGAAGGCAGGGGGCTCGAGCAGTACTTC.

This clone was seen once. This sequence joins TRBV20-1 and TRBJ1-2; 7 bases agree with TRBD1. The CDR3 extends over 15 amino acids. Germline assignment: CDR1 DFQATT and CDR2 SNEGSKA (reference sequence). Trimming cost V 3 bases and J 6 bases; bases outside gene matches: 13. CDR3 protein: CSASSPRQGADGYTF. The DNA for the CDR3 is TGCAGTGCTAGTTCCCCGAGACAGGGTGCCGATGGCTACACCTTC.